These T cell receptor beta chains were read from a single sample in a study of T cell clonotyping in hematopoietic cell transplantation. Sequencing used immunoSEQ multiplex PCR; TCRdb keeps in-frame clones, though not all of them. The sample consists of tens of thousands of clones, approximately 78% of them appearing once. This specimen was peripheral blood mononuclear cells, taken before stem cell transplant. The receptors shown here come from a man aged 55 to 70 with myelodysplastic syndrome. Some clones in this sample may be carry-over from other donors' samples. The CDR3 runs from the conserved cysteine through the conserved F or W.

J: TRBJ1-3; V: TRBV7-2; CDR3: CARTAQGAPGNTIYF
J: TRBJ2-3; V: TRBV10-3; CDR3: CAISDGRADTQYF
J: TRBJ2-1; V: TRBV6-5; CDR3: CASSYAPGSFSEQFF
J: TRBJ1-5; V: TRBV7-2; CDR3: CASSPGNANQPQHF
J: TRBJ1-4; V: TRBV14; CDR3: CASSPITVNEKLFF
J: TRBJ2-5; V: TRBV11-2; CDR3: CASSLQGGVWETQYF
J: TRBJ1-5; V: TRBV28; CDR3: CASSLSLGEGRQPQHF
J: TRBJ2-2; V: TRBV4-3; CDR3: CASSQVGDTGELFF
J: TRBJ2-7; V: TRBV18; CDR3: CASSPDRSEQYF
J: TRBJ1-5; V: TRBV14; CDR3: CASSQDLPRVQPQHF
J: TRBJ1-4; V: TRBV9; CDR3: CASGGLIDGGVFW
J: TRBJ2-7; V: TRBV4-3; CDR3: CASSRLGTGSYEQYF
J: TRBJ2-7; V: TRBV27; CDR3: CASSPPARQGQLYEQYF
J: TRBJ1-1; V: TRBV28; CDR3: CASSFDRPRLEAFF
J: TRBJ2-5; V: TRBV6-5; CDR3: CASSYPGQGEETQYF
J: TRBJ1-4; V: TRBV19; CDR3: CASSITRDEKLFF
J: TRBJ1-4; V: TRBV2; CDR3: CASSPSGQPREKLFF
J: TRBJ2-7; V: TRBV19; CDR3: CASSIGGSSYEQYF
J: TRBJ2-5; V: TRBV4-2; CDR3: CASSPAAREETQYF
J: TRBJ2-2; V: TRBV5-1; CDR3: CASSVSVGMELFF
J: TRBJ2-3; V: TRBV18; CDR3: CASSLGQGWQYF
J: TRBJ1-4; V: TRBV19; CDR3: CASSPRTGVKGGGEKLFF
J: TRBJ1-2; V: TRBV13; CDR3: CASSLGGESDGYTF
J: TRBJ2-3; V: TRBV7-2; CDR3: CASSLVTSGGNTQYF
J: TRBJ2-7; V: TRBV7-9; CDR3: CASSLGQGAIEQYF
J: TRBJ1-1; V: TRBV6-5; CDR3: CASSRTQGNTEAFF
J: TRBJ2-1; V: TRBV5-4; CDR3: CASSTPDGGGFINNEQFF
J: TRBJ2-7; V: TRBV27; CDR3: CASSLLGQGYEQYF
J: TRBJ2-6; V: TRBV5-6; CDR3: CASQGGPQGRSLGANVLTF
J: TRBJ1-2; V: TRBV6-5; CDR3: CASSSLGTGRDGYTF
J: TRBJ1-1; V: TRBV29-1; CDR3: CSVEDGLNTEAFF
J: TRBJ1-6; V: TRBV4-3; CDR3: CASSQGRSSYNSPLHF
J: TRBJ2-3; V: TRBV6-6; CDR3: CASRTTGGPATDTQYF
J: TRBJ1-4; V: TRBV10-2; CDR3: CASSESAATNEKLFF
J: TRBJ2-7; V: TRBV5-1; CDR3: CASSLGQEPDEQYF
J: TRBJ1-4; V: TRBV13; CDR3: CASSLGQATNEKLFF
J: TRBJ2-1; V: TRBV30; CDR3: CAWTPGRGAYNEQFF
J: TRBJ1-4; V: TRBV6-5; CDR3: CASTEGGYNEKLFF
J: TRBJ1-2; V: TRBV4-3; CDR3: CASSPQPLSYHGYTF
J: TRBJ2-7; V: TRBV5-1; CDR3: CASSGKGAGEQYF
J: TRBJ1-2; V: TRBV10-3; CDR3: CAISEALDTNYGYTF
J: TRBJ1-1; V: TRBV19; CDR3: CASSIDAGATEAFF
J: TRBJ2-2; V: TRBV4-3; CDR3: CASSSRHGLGELFF
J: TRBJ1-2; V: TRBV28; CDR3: CASSSGRRGYTF
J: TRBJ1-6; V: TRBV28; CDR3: CASSVGQGASPLHF
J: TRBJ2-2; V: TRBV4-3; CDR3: CASSQEVLGAYTGELFF
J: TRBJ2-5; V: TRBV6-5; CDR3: CASRKPTGAGETQYF
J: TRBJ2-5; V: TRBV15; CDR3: CATSSRLAGTQETQYF
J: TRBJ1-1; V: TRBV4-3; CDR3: CASSQEQANTEAFF
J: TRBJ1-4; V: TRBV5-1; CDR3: CASSLSGIGAGEKLFF